These 18 T cell receptor beta chains originate from one sample sequenced in a study of T-cell memory formation after mild COVID-19 listed by TCRdb under 2021. To prepare the library, 5' RACE was applied. Sequencing instrument: Illumina NovaSeq 6000. TCRdb ran its own pipeline on the public reads, namely fastp trimming at Q25 and MiXCR clone calling, and kept in-frame beta chains. Rows merge per CDR3 protein into single entries with the most common DNA and genes. Here the sample has around 340,000 distinct CDR3 sequences; 10% to 15% occur a single time. About a fifth of the sample is held by the ten biggest clonotypes. The source material was PBMCs or a T cell subset sorted from them (not recorded which). The receptors here all came from a young man who had mild COVID-19 (a few samples of this study predate the infection). The sample titles of this study are shuffled in the database, so cell type and time point are left out; the donor was told from shared clones.

This clonotype was seen many times. J is TRBJ2-7 and V is TRBV6-5; 7 bases are a match to TRBD2. The CDR3 covers 14 residues. With V trimmed by 5 bases and J by 4 bases, 8 bases remained unmatched. In germline, CDR1 is MNHEY, CDR2 SVGAGI. The CDR3 DNA follows: TGTGCCAGCAGTCTGGGGGGGTCCGGTTACGAGCAGTACGTC. Residues: CASSLGGSGYEQYV.

The J gene is TRBJ2-1, the V gene TRBV7-3; tentatively, D is TRBD2 (6 bases). V was pared by 4 bases and J by 3 bases, with 10 bases between. This CDR3 comprises 14 residues. Germline V gene data show CDR1 as SGHTA and CDR2 as FQGTGA. Written as DNA, the CDR3 is TGTGCCAGCAGCTCGTCGGGGGACTACAATGAGCAGTTCTTC. This codes for CASSSSGDYNEQFF.

This clonotype was seen only a few times. The chain joins TRBV19 to TRBJ2-1, with D perhaps TRBD1 (5 bases). The CDR3 consists of 15 residues. Trimming stripped 4 bases from V and 5 bases from J, with 15 bases between. The germline V gene has CDR1 LNHDA and CDR2 SQIVND (reference sequence). CDR3 coding DNA: TGTGCCAGTAGTAATCAGGGCAGGCCAGACAATGAGCAGTTCTTC. This codes for CASSNQGRPDNEQFF.

The V call is TRBV11-2, the J call TRBJ1-2, with 10 bases that match TRBD1. The CDR3 is made up of 13 amino acids. Per germline, CDR1 SGHAT and CDR2 FQNNGV. The junction had 11 bases not matched to a gene; V was cut back by 5 bases and J by 14 bases. CDR3 coding DNA: TGTGCCAGCAGCCCGGGGAAGGGACAGGGGTGGACCTTC. Translation gives CASSPGKGQGWTF.

The chain joins TRBV12-3 or TRBV12-4 to TRBJ2-1, with TRBD2 identical over 11 bases. CDR3 size: 17 residues. Trimming cost V 7 bases and J 8 bases; bases outside gene matches: 16. CDR3: CASNTNVAGGPTDEQFF. CDR3 DNA: TGTGCCAGCAATACGAATGTAGCGGGGGGGCCCACCGATGAGCAGTTCTTC.

V and J are TRBV3-1 and TRBJ2-3, with D possibly matching TRBD2 (6 bases). Trimming removed 4 bases from V and 10 bases from J, with 21 bases in between. The V gene's germline CDR1 is LGHDT and CDR2 YNNKEL (reference sequence). The CDR3 has 15 residues. CDR3: CASSPAGTVTGAQYF. The CDR3 region has the DNA TGTGCCAGCAGCCCCGCTGGGACCGTCACGGGGGCGCAGTATTTT.

This clonotype was observed a handful of times. This CDR3 is CASSSGPTSTDTQYF. The CDR3 DNA reads as TGTGCCAGCAGCTCCGGGCCTACTAGCACAGATACGCAGTATTTT. The chain couples TRBV7-2 to TRBJ2-3; no firm D call. Germline V lookup: CDR1 SGHTA, CDR2 FQGNSA. Trimming removed 4 bases at V and 0 bases at J, with 11 bases between. The CDR3 has 15 amino acids.

This clonotype showed up just a few times. This chain connects TRBV4-3 to TRBJ2-7; D is unresolved. Germline V gene lookup returns CDR1 LGHNA and CDR2 YSLEER. The CDR3 sequence is 13 residues long. The V end was cut by 3 bases, the J end by 1 base, with 7 bases between. CDR3 DNA sequence: TGCGCCAGCAGCCACGCCCCGTCCTACGAGCAGTACTTC. Its translation is CASSHAPSYEQYF.

This clonotype came up a few times. The chain has TRBV7-8 and TRBJ2-3; weak D call: TRBD2 (6 bases). V was shortened by 4 bases and J by 3 bases, with 17 bases between the two germline ends. The CDR3 loop spans 16 amino acids. Germline V gene lookup returns CDR1 SGHVS and CDR2 FQNEAQ. This CDR3 reads CASSYRGVGGTDTQYF. CDR3 bases: TGTGCCAGCAGCTACAGAGGGGTGGGGGGAACAGATACGCAGTATTTT.

This clonotype was seen only once. The chain links TRBV5-4 to TRBJ2-1; D gene uncertain. Per germline, CDR1 SGHNT and CDR2 YYREEE (reference sequence). The CDR3 spans 16 residues. The V end was cut by 4 bases, the J end by 5 bases, with 19 bases between. CDR3 residues: CASSPWSWGSDNEQFF. Here the CDR3 DNA reads TGTGCCAGCAGCCCCTGGAGCTGGGGTTCGGACAATGAGCAGTTCTTC.

This clonotype appeared a few times. The chain employs TRBV2 and TRBJ1-5; TRBD1 is a possible D gene (5 bases). CDR1 is SNHLY and CDR2 is FYNNEI in the germline V gene. V was pared by 6 bases and J by 2 bases, with 14 bases between. The CDR3 length is 15 residues. CDR3 DNA: TGTGCCAGCAGGAGGACAATTCTAGGCAATCAGCCCCAGCATTTT. Translation gives CASRRTILGNQPQHF.

The table lists this clonotype with a few counts. The chain has TRBV12-3 or TRBV12-4 and TRBJ2-2, with D perhaps TRBD2 (7 bases). The ends were cut back, 5 bases at V and 2 bases at J, with 12 bases in the middle. CDR3 size: 15 residues. CDR3 amino acids: CASSVRGANTGELFF. CDR3 nucleotides: TGTGCCAGCAGTGTCCGGGGGGCTAACACCGGGGAGCTGTTTTTT.

The chain uses TRBV5-1 and TRBJ2-7, with D maybe TRBD1 (6 bases). Germline CDR1 and CDR2: SGHRS and YFSETQ. The CDR3 consists of 13 residues. Trimming cost V 4 bases and J 2 bases, with 10 bases left between them. The CDR3 reads CASSEDSPYEQYF. The CDR3 DNA sequence: TGCGCCAGCAGCGAGGACAGTCCCTACGAGCAGTACTTC.

This clonotype was counted at least ten times. The V and J genes are TRBV18 and TRBJ2-7; D gene unclear. V lost 0 bases and J 3 bases, leaving 0 bases between the germline ends. The CDR3 sequence is 11 residues long. Germline V CDR1 and CDR2: KGHSH, LQKENI. This CDR3 reads CASSPPYEQYV. The CDR3 region has the DNA TGTGCCAGCTCACCACCCTACGAGCAGTACGTC.

The chain combines TRBV20-1 with TRBJ2-4, with 7 bases aligning to TRBD1. Germline V gene lookup returns CDR1 DFQATT and CDR2 SNEGSKA (reference sequence). The CDR3 has 13 amino acids. The V segment lost 4 bases and the J segment 5 bases; nucleotides outside the gene matches: 5. The CDR3 DNA follows: TGCAGTGCTATAATTCAGGGGGAAAACATTCAGTACTTC. The encoded protein is CSAIIQGENIQYF.

In this sample, this clonotype turned up a few times. This chain links TRBV12-3 or TRBV12-4 with TRBJ2-7, with 7 bases aligning to TRBD1. This CDR3 has 14 residues. Trimming at V came to 6 bases and at J to 6 bases, leaving 11 bases not matched to a gene. The CDR3 region has the DNA TGTGCCAGCAGGGCCGGACAGGCCCCTCTCGAGCAGTACTTC. Encoded protein: CASRAGQAPLEQYF.

The V gene is TRBV5-6, the J gene TRBJ2-7; possibly TRBD2 for D (5 bases). The CDR3 has 13 amino acids. Trimming cost V 2 bases and J 2 bases, with 8 bases left between them. Looked up from germline, CDR1 is SGHDT and CDR2 is YYEEEE. The CDR3 nucleotides are TGTGCCAGCAGCTTCCGGGGTACCTACGAGCAGTACTTC. Amino acid sequence: CASSFRGTYEQYF.

In its sample, this clonotype was seen many times. J is TRBJ2-2 and V is TRBV7-2; D tentatively fits TRBD1 or TRBD2 (5 bases each). CDR1 is SGHTA, CDR2 FQGNSA, per germline. The V end lost 5 bases, the J end lost 0 bases, and 10 bases lay between the germline ends. The CDR3 consists of 15 residues. CDR3 nucleotide sequence: TGTGCCAGCAGCAGGGACCCCACGAACACCGGGGAGCTGTTTTTT. As protein: CASSRDPTNTGELFF.